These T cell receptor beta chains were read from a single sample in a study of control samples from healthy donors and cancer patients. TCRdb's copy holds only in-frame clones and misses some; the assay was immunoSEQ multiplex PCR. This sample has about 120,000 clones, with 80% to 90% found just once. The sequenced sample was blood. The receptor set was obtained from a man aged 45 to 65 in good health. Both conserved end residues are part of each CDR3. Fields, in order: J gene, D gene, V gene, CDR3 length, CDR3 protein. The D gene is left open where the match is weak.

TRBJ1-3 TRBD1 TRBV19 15 CASSTGQFSGNTIYF
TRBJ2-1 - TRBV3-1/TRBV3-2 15 CASRPGTLILHEQFF
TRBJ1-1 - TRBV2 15 CASTKGTQQNTEAFF
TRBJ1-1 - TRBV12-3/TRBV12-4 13 CASSYTGNTEAFF
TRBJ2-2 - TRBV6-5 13 CASSYSSTGELFF
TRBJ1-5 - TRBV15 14 CATSTRARDQPQHF
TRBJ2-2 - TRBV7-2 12 CASSFNTGELFF
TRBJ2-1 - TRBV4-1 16 CASSQEGESSYNEQFF
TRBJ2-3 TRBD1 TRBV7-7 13 CASSYRTGKAQYF
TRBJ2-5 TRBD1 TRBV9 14 CASSVAGQGETQYF
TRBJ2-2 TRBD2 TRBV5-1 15 CASSFSGGLSGELFF
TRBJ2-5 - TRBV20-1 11 CSARLVETQYF
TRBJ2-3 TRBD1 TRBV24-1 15 CATSDSKGAVDTQYF
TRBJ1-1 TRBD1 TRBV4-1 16 CASSQGGGWVNTEAFF
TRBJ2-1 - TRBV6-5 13 CASKTGPPYEQFF
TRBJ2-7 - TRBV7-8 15 CASSLNSGAAYEQYF
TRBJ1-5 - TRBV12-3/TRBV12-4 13 CASSLGGGQPQHF
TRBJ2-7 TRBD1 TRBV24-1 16 CATSDSGTGNHDEQYF
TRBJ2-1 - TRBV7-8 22 CASSLSPAVPGQYSSSYNEQFF
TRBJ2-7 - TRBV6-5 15 CASSYYGDNSYEQYF
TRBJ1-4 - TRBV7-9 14 CASSLGTYEEKLFF
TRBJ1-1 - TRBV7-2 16 CASSSFYSDMNTEAFF
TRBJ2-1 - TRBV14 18 CASSQVTYRIPLYNEQFF
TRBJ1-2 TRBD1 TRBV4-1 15 CASSQETGTLYGYTF
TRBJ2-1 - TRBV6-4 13 CASSGAGDNEQFF
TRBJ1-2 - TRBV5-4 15 CASSLAGRGDYGYTF
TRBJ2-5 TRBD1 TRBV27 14 CASSLGTGRKTQYF
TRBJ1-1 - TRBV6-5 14 CASSYSTVNTEAFF
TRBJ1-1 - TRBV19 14 CASSLGTVNTEAFF
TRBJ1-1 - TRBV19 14 CASSPWLANTEAFF
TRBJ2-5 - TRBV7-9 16 CASSHSAQGTKETQYF
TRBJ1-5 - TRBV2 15 CASSERRGGQQPQHF
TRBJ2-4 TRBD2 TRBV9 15 CASSAGLGGTNIQYF
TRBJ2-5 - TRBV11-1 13 CASSLRLQETQYF
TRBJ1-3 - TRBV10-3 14 CAITRDPSGNTIYF
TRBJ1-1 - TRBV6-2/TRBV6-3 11 CASSPTVEAFF
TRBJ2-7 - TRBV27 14 CASSRPGALYEQYF
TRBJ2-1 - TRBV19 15 CASSPRASSYNEQFF
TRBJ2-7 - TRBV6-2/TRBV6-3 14 CASSYSGGTYEQYF